These 6 T cell receptor beta chains came from one sample sequenced in a study of blood T cell repertoires in COVID-19. TCRdb's copy holds only in-frame clones and misses some; the assay was immunoSEQ multiplex PCR. Here the sample spans roughly 330,000 clones, more than 80% being singletons. Sequencing used peripheral blood. The receptor source for this set is a man younger than 30 who had recovered from COVID-19.

The genes are TRBV3-1 (or the pseudogene TRBV3-2) and TRBJ1-1, with TRBD1 as a possible D gene (5 bases). Deletions cut 1 base from V and 7 bases from J, with 10 bases between. The germline CDR1 and CDR2 sequences are LGHDT and YNNKEL (reference sequence). This CDR3 is 13 amino acids long. The chain's CDR3 is CASSQAGSHEAFF. The CDR3 DNA is TGTGCCAGCAGCCAAGCAGGGTCTCATGAAGCTTTCTTT.

The chain couples TRBV7-9 to TRBJ1-5; no clear D. V gave up 5 bases and J gave up 6 bases, with 17 bases separating them. From germline, CDR1 is SEHNR and CDR2 FQNEAQ (reference sequence). This CDR3 is built from 15 residues. The CDR3 sequence: CASSPHGLGGQPQHF. The CDR3 nucleotides are TGTGCCAGCAGCCCGCATGGACTGGGAGGTCAGCCCCAGCATTTT.

The chain recombines TRBV6-5 with TRBJ2-7; 9 bases agree with TRBD1. The CDR3 runs to 15 residues. CDR1 is MNHEY and CDR2 is SVGAGI in the germline V gene. Unmatched junction bases numbered 5, after V lost 5 bases and J lost 0 bases. In DNA form, the CDR3 reads TGTGCCAGCAGTAACCCGGGACAGGGCTCCTACGAGCAGTACTTC. Protein: CASSNPGQGSYEQYF.

V is TRBV4-3 and J is TRBJ1-1; 10 bases align to TRBD1. The CDR3 totals 18 residues. The germline CDR1 and CDR2 sequences are LGHNA and YSLEER. V shed 0 bases, J shed 6 bases, and the junction held 13 bases outside the gene matches. The chain's CDR3 is CASSQDLRQGAGVAEAFF. The CDR3 DNA sequence: TGCGCCAGCAGCCAAGATCTAAGACAGGGGGCGGGAGTTGCTGAAGCTTTCTTT.

V usage is TRBV15 and J usage is TRBJ1-4; D is unclear. This CDR3 is built from 16 residues. V lost 0 bases and J lost 0, with 8 bases in between. Per germline, CDR1 LNHNV and CDR2 YYDKDF (reference sequence). Here the CDR3 reads CATSRDSFATNEKLFF. CDR3 bases: TGTGCCACCAGCAGAGATAGCTTTGCAACTAATGAAAAACTGTTTTTT.

For the CDR3, the DNA is TGTGCCAGCAGCCGGGGGACAGCCCAAGAGACCCAGTACTTC. Amino acids: CASSRGTAQETQYF. The V and J genes are TRBV7-2 and TRBJ2-5; a possible D gene is TRBD1 (7 bases). Germline lookup yields CDR1 SGHTA and CDR2 FQGNSA. The CDR3 length is 14 residues. V shed 5 bases and J shed 1 base, with 11 bases lying between them. Full variable domain (rest looked up from reference TRBV7-2 and TRBJ2-5): GAGVSQSPSNKVTEKGKDVELRCDPISGHTALYWYRQSLGQGLEFLIYFQGNSAPDKSGLPSDRFSAERTGGSVSTLTIQRTQQEDSAVYLCASSRGTAQETQYFGPGTRLLVL.